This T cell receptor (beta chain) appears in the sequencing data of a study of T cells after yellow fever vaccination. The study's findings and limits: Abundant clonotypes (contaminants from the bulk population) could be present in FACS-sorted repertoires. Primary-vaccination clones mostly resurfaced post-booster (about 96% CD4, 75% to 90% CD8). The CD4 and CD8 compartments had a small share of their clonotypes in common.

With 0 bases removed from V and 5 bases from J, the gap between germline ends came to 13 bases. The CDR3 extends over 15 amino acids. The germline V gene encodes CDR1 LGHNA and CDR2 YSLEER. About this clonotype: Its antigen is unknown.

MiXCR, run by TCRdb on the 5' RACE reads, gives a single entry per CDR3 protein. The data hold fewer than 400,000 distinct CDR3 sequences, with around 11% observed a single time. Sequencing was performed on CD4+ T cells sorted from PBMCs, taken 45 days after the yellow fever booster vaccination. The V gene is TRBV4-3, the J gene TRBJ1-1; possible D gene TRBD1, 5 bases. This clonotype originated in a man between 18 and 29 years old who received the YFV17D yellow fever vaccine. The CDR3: CASSQDLAGRTEAFF. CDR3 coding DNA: TGCGCCAGCAGCCAAGATCTAGCAGGGCGGACTGAAGCTTTCTTT.